Listed below are T cell receptor beta chains from one sample, sequenced in a study of PD-1 blockade in classical Hodgkin lymphoma. Here immunoSEQ multiplex PCR was the method, and the copy in TCRdb shows in-frame clones only, minus some. Of around 45,000 clones listed, approximately 64% are singletons. The source was peripheral blood mononuclear cells (PBMCs), collected at baseline. These TCRs come from a human donor with classical Hodgkin lymphoma. The CDR3 runs from the conserved cysteine through the conserved F or W. The D gene is left open where the match is weak. Clone size is given for some rows only: seen once, a few or many times, or a class if the clone is expanded.

v_call	clone_size	j_call	d_call	cdr3_aa	cdr3_nt
TRBV6-6	-	TRBJ1-1	-	CASSRGSEAFF	TGTGCCAGCAGCCGAGGGAGCGAAGCTTTCTTT
TRBV9	-	TRBJ2-7	-	CASSAGSGRGFTEQYF	TGTGCCAGCAGCGCTGGTTCTGGCAGGGGTTTTACCGAGCAGTACTTC
TRBV19	-	TRBJ2-2	TRBD2	CASQHGEGRKNTGELFF	TGTGCCAGTCAGCACGGGGAGGGGAGGAAGAACACCGGGGAGCTGTTTTTT
TRBV11-3	-	TRBJ2-7	TRBD1	CASSLDRFEDEQYF	TGTGCCAGCAGCTTGGACAGGTTCGAGGACGAGCAGTACTTC
TRBV7-6	few	TRBJ2-2	TRBD2	CASSLAASGGAYTGELFF	TGTGCCAGCAGCTTAGCAGCTAGCGGGGGGGCATATACCGGGGAGCTGTTTTTT
TRBV9	-	TRBJ2-5	TRBD2	CASSPPRGGGETQYF	TGTGCCAGCAGCCCCCCTCGGGGGGGTGGAGAGACCCAGTACTTC
TRBV7-6	-	TRBJ1-6	-	CASSSGSRNSPLHF	TGTGCCAGCAGCTCCGGGTCCAGAAATTCACCCCTCCACTTT
TRBV13	few	TRBJ1-1	-	CASSSQSLNTEAFF	TGTGCCAGCAGCTCTCAGTCACTGAACACTGAAGCTTTCTTT
TRBV4-3	few	TRBJ2-1	-	CASSQAGGTPSNEQFF	TGCGCCAGCAGCCAAGCGGGCGGGACACCCTCCAATGAGCAGTTCTTC
TRBV5-8	-	TRBJ2-2	-	CASSHRPNDGELFF	TGTGCCAGCAGCCACCGTCCTAATGACGGGGAGCTGTTTTTT
TRBV4-2	-	TRBJ1-2	-	CASSQVGENYGYTF	TGTGCCAGCAGCCAAGTTGGGGAGAACTATGGCTACACCTTC
TRBV5-8	-	TRBJ1-1	-	CASSFEGSDREAFF	TGTGCCAGCAGCTTTGAGGGGTCAGACCGTGAAGCTTTCTTT
TRBV19	-	TRBJ2-7	TRBD2	CASRRAGELNEQYF	TGTGCCAGTAGGAGGGCGGGAGAGTTAAACGAGCAGTACTTC
TRBV27	few	TRBJ1-4	-	CASSLSPTGTNEKLFF	TGTGCCAGCAGTTTATCCCCCACGGGAACTAATGAAAAACTGTTTTTT
TRBV6-5	-	TRBJ2-1	TRBD1	CASSSPGTDQNNEQFF	TGTGCCAGCAGTTCCCCCGGGACAGACCAGAACAATGAGCAGTTCTTC
TRBV12-5	few	TRBJ1-6	-	CASGLYSPLHF	TGTGCTAGTGGGCTCTATTCACCCCTCCACTTT
TRBV5-1	-	TRBJ1-3	-	CASSPGRLSGNTIYF	TGCGCCAGCAGCCCCGGGAGACTCTCTGGAAACACCATATATTTT
TRBV19	-	TRBJ1-4	-	CASSARGAANEKLFF	TGTGCCAGTAGCGCTCGGGGGGCAGCTAATGAAAAACTGTTTTTT
TRBV4-2	few	TRBJ2-1	TRBD2	CASSHGRSSYNEQFF	TGTGCCAGCAGCCACGGGAGGAGCTCCTACAATGAGCAGTTCTTC
TRBV21-1	-	TRBJ2-2	-	CASSNKGPGGYTGELFF	TGTGCCAGCAGCAATAAGGGGCCAGGAGGGTACACCGGGGAGCTGTTTTTT
TRBV7-2	few	TRBJ1-2	TRBD1	CASSPPGQGAEGYTF	TGTGCCAGCAGCCCGCCAGGACAGGGAGCGGAAGGCTACACCTTC
TRBV9	once	TRBJ1-1	-	CASSEGGPFSTEAFF	TGTGCCAGCAGCGAGGGGGGCCCCTTTAGCACTGAAGCTTTCTTT
TRBV7-8	-	TRBJ1-1	-	CASSLSTYTEAFF	TGTGCCAGCAGCTTATCTACGTACACTGAAGCTTTCTTT
TRBV11-2	-	TRBJ2-2	TRBD1	CASSSQGTANTGELFF	TGTGCCAGCAGCTCACAGGGGACAGCGAACACCGGGGAGCTGTTTTTT
TRBV19	medium-sized	TRBJ2-3	-	CASSPPGTDTQYF	TGTGCCAGTAGTCCCCCCGGCACAGATACGCAGTATTTT
TRBV7-9	once	TRBJ2-2	-	CASSLGTGSSTGELFF	TGTGCCAGCAGCTTAGGTACGGGGAGCAGCACCGGGGAGCTGTTTTTT
TRBV9	-	TRBJ1-1	TRBD1	CASSVIFPGGLLNTEAFF	TGTGCCAGCAGCGTAATCTTCCCAGGGGGTTTGCTGAACACTGAAGCTTTCTTT
TRBV4-1	-	TRBJ1-1	-	CASSPSAWEDTEAFF	TGCGCCAGCAGCCCCTCGGCGTGGGAGGACACTGAAGCTTTCTTT
TRBV5-1	-	TRBJ1-2	TRBD1	CASSLAAGGASGYTF	TGCGCCAGCAGCTTGGCGGCAGGGGGTGCAAGTGGCTACACCTTC
TRBV10-3	-	TRBJ2-1	TRBD2	CAIRRAGEDNEQFF	TGTGCCATCAGACGAGCGGGAGAGGACAATGAGCAGTTCTTC
TRBV6-6	-	TRBJ2-7	-	CASSYAGVYEQYF	TGTGCCAGCAGTTACGCGGGCGTCTACGAGCAGTACTTC
TRBV19	once	TRBJ2-1	TRBD2	CASSIGGSTGNEQFF	TGTGCCAGTAGTATTGGCGGGAGTACCGGCAATGAGCAGTTCTTC
TRBV5-1	-	TRBJ2-5	-	CASSLDRRETQYF	TGCGCCAGCAGCTTGGATAGGAGGGAGACCCAGTACTTC
TRBV6-1	-	TRBJ1-5	-	CATLRLRNQPQHF	TGTGCCACTCTTCGCCTGAGGAATCAGCCCCAGCATTTT
TRBV28	few	TRBJ2-7	-	CASSLLYSAYEQYF	TGTGCCAGCAGTTTATTATACTCCGCCTACGAGCAGTACTTC
TRBV29-1	once	TRBJ1-2	TRBD1	CSATGYAVYGYTF	TGCAGCGCGACAGGGTATGCAGTTTATGGCTACACCTTC
TRBV5-1	few	TRBJ2-7	-	CASSLDGLYEQYF	TGCGCCAGCAGCTTGGATGGGTTATACGAGCAGTACTTC
TRBV4-1	few	TRBJ1-2	-	CASSQDLRDGVFTYGYTF	TGCGCCAGCAGCCAAGATCTCCGAGACGGGGTCTTTACCTATGGCTACACCTTC
TRBV19	once	TRBJ2-3	-	CASKVTGLRATDTQYF	TGTGCCAGTAAAGTTACGGGCTTACGCGCAACAGATACGCAGTATTTT
TRBV6-5	few	TRBJ2-2	-	CASSQQIFYTGELFF	TGTGCCAGCAGCCAACAAATATTTTACACCGGGGAGCTGTTTTTT
TRBV5-6	-	TRBJ2-7	TRBD1	CASTGVKDYEQYF	TGTGCCAGTACAGGGGTGAAGGACTACGAGCAGTACTTC
TRBV9	-	TRBJ2-1	TRBD2	CASSARLAGLYNEQFF	TGTGCCAGCAGCGCCCGACTAGCGGGATTATACAATGAGCAGTTCTTC
TRBV15	-	TRBJ1-5	TRBD1	CATSRIQGAGQPQHF	TGTGCCACCAGCAGAATACAGGGGGCGGGACAGCCCCAGCATTTT
TRBV5-8	-	TRBJ2-2	-	CASSPPGSFTGELFF	TGTGCCAGCAGCCCGCCAGGTTCTTTCACCGGGGAGCTGTTTTTT
TRBV9	-	TRBJ2-1	-	CASSVESGGLYNEQFF	TGTGCCAGCAGCGTAGAATCGGGGGGCCTTTACAATGAGCAGTTCTTC
TRBV9	-	TRBJ2-2	-	CASSVAGELFF	TGTGCCAGCAGCGTAGCCGGGGAGCTGTTTTTT
TRBV19	once	TRBJ1-2	TRBD1	CASSVSQGAAYGYTF	TGTGCCAGTAGTGTGTCCCAGGGGGCTGCCTATGGCTACACCTTC
TRBV11-2	medium-sized	TRBJ2-1	TRBD1	CASSLGGQQNEQFF	TGTGCCAGCAGCTTAGGGGGACAGCAAAATGAGCAGTTCTTC
TRBV7-9	-	TRBJ1-3	-	CASSLDLAVAGNTIYF	TGTGCCAGCAGCTTAGATTTAGCAGTGGCGGGAAACACCATATATTTT
TRBV5-1	-	TRBJ2-1	TRBD2	CASSSGGTSGGAHSGNEQFF	TGCGCCAGCAGTTCTGGTGGGACTAGCGGGGGGGCCCATTCCGGCAATGAGCAGTTCTTC
TRBV18	-	TRBJ2-7	TRBD2	CASSPPGLAASYEQYF	TGTGCCAGCTCACCACCGGGACTAGCGGCCTCCTACGAGCAGTACTTC
TRBV28	few	TRBJ2-1	TRBD2	CASSTQIAGGPFEQFF	TGTGCCAGCAGTACCCAGATAGCGGGAGGGCCGTTTGAGCAGTTCTTC
TRBV28	-	TRBJ1-6	TRBD1	CASSQRQGASPLHF	TGTGCCAGCAGCCAACGACAGGGGGCCTCACCCCTCCACTTT
TRBV6-5	-	TRBJ1-3	-	CASSPSTGFGNTIYF	TGTGCCAGCAGTCCCTCGACTGGATTTGGAAACACCATATATTTT
TRBV14	-	TRBJ2-7	TRBD2	CASSIRTGGLTEQYF	TGTGCCAGCAGCATAAGGACGGGGGGTTTAACCGAGCAGTACTTC
TRBV30	-	TRBJ1-2	-	CAEGNYGYTF	TGTGCCGAGGGAAACTATGGCTACACCTTC
TRBV7-3	once	TRBJ2-3	-	CASSPRRAESTDTQYF	TGTGCCAGCAGCCCCCGCAGGGCCGAAAGCACAGATACGCAGTATTTT
TRBV10-3	-	TRBJ2-2	TRBD2	CAISAGTSVNTGELFF	TGTGCCATCAGTGCCGGGACTAGCGTGAACACCGGGGAGCTGTTTTTT
TRBV19	-	TRBJ1-1	-	CASSLTGSAPEAFF	TGTGCCAGTAGTCTGACGGGGTCAGCCCCTGAAGCTTTCTTT
TRBV5-5	-	TRBJ2-7	-	CASSQPGEQYF	TGTGCCAGCAGCCAACCGGGGGAGCAGTACTTC